The 18 T cell receptor beta chains presented below share a single source sample, sequenced in a study of low-dose radiotherapy and immunotherapy resistance in tumors. Specified time point: before trial treatment. TCRs underwent around 20 PCR cycles of amplification with a constant-region primer and V-primer adapter. MiXCR was run by TCRdb on the reads, yielding one entry per CDR3 protein. The sample contains about 50,000 distinct CDR3 sequences, approximately 12% of which appear only once. This specimen was PBMCs, taken before treatment. The origin of the receptors is a female donor with ovarian cancer.

This clonotype appeared many times. The rearrangement links TRBV11-2 to TRBJ2-3, with D hard to call. This CDR3 is built from 14 residues. Germline loops: CDR1 SGHAT, CDR2 FQNNGV. Deletions cut 3 bases from V and 2 bases from J, with 9 bases between. The CDR3 DNA is TGTGCCAGCAGCTTGAGGCGCCCCACAGATACGCAGTATTTT. It specifies CASSLRRPTDTQYF.

The sample holds many counts of this clonotype. The chain joins TRBV29-1 to TRBJ2-3, with TRBD2 matching 7 bases. The V and J ends lost 7 bases and 5 bases, in that order; junction bases with no gene match: 6. The germline gives CDR1 SQVTM, CDR2 ANQGSEA. The CDR3 is 12 residues long. CDR3 coding DNA: TGCAGCGGGGGGTCGGGGGGAGATACGCAGTATTTT. This encodes CSGGSGGDTQYF.

The rearrangement links TRBV5-1 to TRBJ2-7, with 8 bases lining up with TRBD1. V lost 1 base, J lost 2 bases, and 2 bases stayed unmatched. The germline V gene encodes CDR1 SGHRS and CDR2 YFSETQ. The CDR3 has 14 amino acids. CDR3 sequence: CASSLTGGTYEQYF. In nucleotides, the CDR3 is TGCGCCAGCAGCTTGACAGGGGGAACCTACGAGCAGTACTTC.

This clonotype showed up many times. The chain couples TRBV19 to TRBJ1-2, with D unclear. V was trimmed by 3 bases and J by 6 bases, leaving 11 bases between them. Germline CDR1 and CDR2: LNHDA and SQIVND (reference sequence). The CDR3 is 13 amino acids. Written as DNA, the CDR3 is TGTGCCAGTAGTATGCGAGACATCCATGGCTACACCTTC. Amino acids: CASSMRDIHGYTF. The full variable domain, in which reference TRBV19 and TRBJ1-2 provide the parts outside the CDR3, is DGGITQSPKYLFRKEGQNVTLSCEQNLNHDAMYWYRQDPGQGLRLIYYSQIVNDFQKGDIAEGYSVSREKKESFPLTVTSAQKNPTAFYLCASSMRDIHGYTFGSGTRLTVV.

The chain joins TRBV5-6 to TRBJ1-2; the match to TRBD1 covers 8 bases. This CDR3 has 15 amino acids. In germline, CDR1 is SGHDT, CDR2 YYEEEE. V trimming: 4 bases; J trimming: 7 bases; junction bases outside the gene matches: 12. CDR3 coding DNA: TGTGCCAGCAGCCCACCCGGGACAGGCGAGTCTGGCTACACCTTC. This codes for CASSPPGTGESGYTF.

This chain uses TRBV10-1 with TRBJ2-7; 9 nucleotides match TRBD1. This CDR3 spans 14 amino acids. With V trimmed by 7 bases and J by 3 bases, 7 bases remained unmatched. Germline V lookup: CDR1 WNHNN, CDR2 SYGVQD (reference sequence). This chain's CDR3 is CASKPGQGDYEQYF. CDR3 in DNA: TGCGCCAGCAAACCGGGACAGGGAGACTACGAGCAGTACTTC.

This clonotype was observed at least ten times. The J gene is TRBJ2-1, the V gene TRBV6-6; TRBD2 aligns across 15 bases. Germline-derived CDR1 and CDR2 are MNHNY and SVGAGI (reference sequence). The junction had 10 bases not matched to a gene; V was cut back by 5 bases and J by 2 bases. The CDR3 is 19 residues long. The CDR3 spells CASSPAPGTSGGPYNEQFF. In DNA form, the CDR3 reads TGTGCCAGCAGTCCCGCTCCCGGGACTAGCGGGGGGCCCTACAATGAGCAGTTCTTC.

This clonotype was observed at least ten times. The chain combines TRBV20-1 with TRBJ2-1; 7 bases fit TRBD2. Germline CDR1 and CDR2: DFQATT and SNEGSKA (reference sequence). V shed 1 base, J shed 0 bases, and the junction held 3 bases outside the gene matches. The CDR3 covers 15 residues. The CDR3 sequence: CSARGEGSSYNEQFF. The CDR3 bases are TGCAGTGCTAGAGGGGAGGGTAGCTCCTACAATGAGCAGTTCTTC.

This clonotype was found many times. The chain is built from TRBV2 and TRBJ1-2; D is uncertain. CDR1 is SNHLY and CDR2 is FYNNEI in the germline V gene. V was pared by 4 bases and J by 4 bases, with 16 bases between. CDR3 length equals 15 residues. The chain's CDR3 is CASSADVIKTYGYTF. DNA of the CDR3: TGTGCCAGCAGTGCAGATGTCATAAAAACCTATGGCTACACCTTC. Full variable domain (rest looked up from reference TRBV2 and TRBJ1-2): EPEVTQTPSHQVTQMGQEVILRCVPISNHLYFYWYRQILGQKVEFLVSFYNNEISEKSEIFDDQFSVERPDGSNFTLKIRSTKLEDSAMYFCASSADVIKTYGYTFGSGTRLTVV.

This clonotype was picked up many times. V gene TRBV5-1 combines with J gene TRBJ2-5; no clear D gene. Trimming took 1 base from V and 4 from J, leaving 11 bases between them. The V gene's germline CDR1 is SGHRS and CDR2 YFSETQ. This CDR3 contains 14 residues. The CDR3 is CASSLIRSSETQYF. The CDR3 DNA sequence: TGCGCCAGCAGCTTGATTCGGAGTTCAGAGACCCAGTACTTC.

The sample holds many counts of this clonotype. Written as DNA, the CDR3 is TGTGCCAGCAGCTACCCAGGCCCATACGAGCAGTACTTC. Its protein product is CASSYPGPYEQYF. The chain is built from TRBV7-9 and TRBJ2-7; D unclear. Trimming cost V 4 bases and J 4 bases, with 11 bases left between them. The CDR3 contains 13 residues. CDR1 and CDR2 from the germline V gene are SEHNR and FQNEAQ (reference sequence).

The chain has TRBV2 and TRBJ2-5; a weak D match, TRBD2 (5 bases). The V end was cut by 0 bases, the J end by 5 bases, with 19 bases between. There are 17 residues in the CDR3. CDR1 and CDR2 (germline): SNHLY, FYNNEI. As DNA, the CDR3 is TGTGCCAGCAGTGAAGCTAATAGGACTCCTTTCTGGGAGACCCAGTACTTC. It translates to CASSEANRTPFWETQYF.

This clonotype was counted at least ten times. The CDR3, as DNA: TGTGCCAGCAGCCTGACAGGGGGCGCGCGGGGCTACACCTTC. Translated: CASSLTGGARGYTF. The chain carries TRBV6-4 and TRBJ1-2; 10 bases are a match to TRBD1. In germline, CDR1 is MRHNA, CDR2 SNTAGT. After removal of 6 bases from V and 8 bases from J, the junction contained 9 bases not matched to a gene. CDR3 length equals 14 residues.

This clonotype was found many times. The chain employs TRBV20-1 and TRBJ1-2, with a possible D match to TRBD1 (6 bases). The CDR3 totals 12 residues. V shed 6 bases and J shed 7 bases, with 15 bases lying between them. CDR1 is DFQATT and CDR2 is SNEGSKA in the germline V gene (reference sequence). Here the CDR3 reads CSAGEGDAGYTF. CDR3 nucleotides: TGCAGTGCCGGAGAGGGGGACGCTGGCTACACCTTC.

For the CDR3, the DNA is TGTGCCAGCTCAAGGACGGCCCAGCGGGGGGGGTACGAGCAGTACTTC. This translates into CASSRTAQRGGYEQYF. The chain is built from TRBV18 and TRBJ2-7; 10 nucleotides line up with TRBD2. The CDR3 sequence is 16 residues long. CDR1 is KGHSH, CDR2 LQKENI, per germline. J lost 4 bases, V lost 5 bases, and 11 bases had no gene match.

The V gene is TRBV28, the J gene TRBJ1-5, with TRBD1 identical over 10 bases. Germline-derived CDR1 and CDR2 are MDHEN and SYDVKM. With V trimmed by 5 bases and J by 8 bases, 9 bases remained unmatched. There are 15 residues in the CDR3. The CDR3: CASSRGTGAGEPQHF. CDR3 bases: TGTGCCAGCAGTCGCGGGACAGGGGCTGGTGAGCCCCAGCATTTT.

This clonotype was seen repeatedly, ten times or more. The CDR3 DNA reads as TGTGCCACCAGTGATCCGGGACAGGGTAAAAGGAATGAGCAGTTCTTC. As protein: CATSDPGQGKRNEQFF. This chain links TRBV24-1 with TRBJ2-1, with 9 bases fitting TRBD1. The germline V gene has CDR1 KGHDR and CDR2 SFDVKD. V lost 3 bases, J lost 7 bases, and 9 bases stayed unmatched. This CDR3 is built from 16 residues.

This clonotype was seen repeatedly, ten times or more. The chain couples TRBV3-1 to TRBJ1-2; possibly TRBD1 for D (5 bases). This CDR3 region has 13 residues. Germline CDR1 LGHDT, CDR2 YNNKEL (reference sequence). V was cut by 1 base and J by 4 bases, with 7 bases left in between. The chain's CDR3 is CASSQVGGYGYTF. CDR3 nucleotides: TGTGCCAGCAGCCAAGTGGGGGGCTATGGCTACACCTTC.